Presented here are 14 T cell receptor beta chains from one specimen sequenced in a study of blood T cells in healthy people across ages. A sample-barcoded 5' primer and a J-beta primer mix were used in a second PCR of roughly 6 to 11 cycles. TCRdb reprocessed the 5' RACE reads with MiXCR, giving one entry per CDR3 protein. Of hundreds of thousands of distinct CDR3 sequences detected, 60% to 80% appear once; the ten largest clones hold around a quarter. Sequenced material: blood. These receptors originate from a young man in good health.

V gene TRBV9 combines with J gene TRBJ2-1; D is perhaps TRBD1 or TRBD2 (5 bases each). The CDR3 has 15 amino acids. Trimming shortened V by 0 bases and J by 2 bases, and 9 bases separated the two germline ends. The germline V gene has CDR1 SGDLS and CDR2 YYNGEE. As DNA, the CDR3 is TGTGCCAGCAGCGTAGGGGGGAATCCCTACAATGAGCAGTTCTTC. This codes for CASSVGGNPYNEQFF.

The chain joins TRBV9 to TRBJ2-7; TRBD2 matches 13 bases. V trimming: 4 bases; J trimming: 2 bases; junction bases outside the gene matches: 6. The CDR3 has 16 residues. The germline gives CDR1 SGDLS, CDR2 YYNGEE. The CDR3 is CASSPLGLAGTYEQYF. The CDR3 bases are TGTGCCAGCAGCCCATTGGGACTAGCGGGGACCTACGAGCAGTACTTC. Full variable domain (remainder filled in from reference TRBV9 and TRBJ2-7): DSGVTQTPKHLITATGQRVTLRCSPRSGDLSVYWYQQSLDQGLQFLIQYYNGEERAKGNILERFSAQQFPDLHSELNLSSLELGDSALYFCASSPLGLAGTYEQYFGPGTRLTVT.

This chain uses TRBV7-9 with TRBJ1-2, with 7 bases identical to TRBD1. J gave up 7 bases and V 4 bases, and 12 bases lay outside the gene matches. The germline V gene has CDR1 SEHNR and CDR2 FQNEAQ (reference sequence). The CDR3 has 15 amino acids. CDR3 nucleotides: TGTGCCAGCAGCTCAACGACAGGGTCAAGGTTTGGCTACACCTTC. Amino acids: CASSSTTGSRFGYTF.

This chain uses TRBV20-1 with TRBJ2-2; 8 bases align to TRBD1. The ends lost 5 bases at V and 5 bases at J; junction bases unmatched: 10. CDR3 length: 15 residues. Germline V lookup: CDR1 DFQATT, CDR2 SNEGSKA (reference sequence). The CDR3, as DNA: TGCAGTGCTCAACAGGGGGGCCAGGAAACCGGGGAGCTGTTTTTT. As protein: CSAQQGGQETGELFF.

The gene calls are TRBV18 and TRBJ1-1; D is unresolved. Germline CDR1 and CDR2: KGHSH and LQKENI. V was clipped by 1 base and J by 1 base, with 10 bases between them. The CDR3 runs 15 residues. CDR3 DNA sequence: TGTGCCAGCTCACCACTTAATAAAGGGAACACTGAAGCTTTCTTT. Translating it yields CASSPLNKGNTEAFF. The full variable domain, with the rest looked up from reference TRBV18 and TRBJ1-1, is NAGVMQNPRHLVRRRGQEARLRCSPMKGHSHVYWYRQLPEEGLKFMVYLQKENIIDESGMPKERFSAEFPKEGPSILRIQQVVRGDSAAYFCASSPLNKGNTEAFFGQGTRLTVV.

The chain couples TRBV20-1 to TRBJ2-4, with unresolved D. The J call is in doubt because the DNA end fits TRBJ2-5 better. The CDR3 sequence is 14 residues long. Germline values: CDR1 DFQATT, CDR2 SNEGSKA (reference sequence). The CDR3 DNA sequence: TGCAGTGCTAGAGATTGGGCTAGCCAAGAGACCCAGTACTTC. This codes for CSARDWASQETQYF.

This clonotype has a single count. The genes are TRBV4-3 and TRBJ2-7, with 14 bases fitting TRBD2. CDR3 length: 18 amino acids. V gave up 0 bases and J gave up 2 bases; unmatched junction bases: 6. Germline loops: CDR1 LGHNA, CDR2 YSLEER. The CDR3 bases are TGCGCCAGCAGCCAAGACCTGACTAGCGGGGGGGCGGCCTACGAGCAGTACTTC. Its protein product is CASSQDLTSGGAAYEQYF.

This clonotype appeared many times. The rearrangement joins TRBV4-2 to TRBJ1-6; perhaps TRBD1 as D (5 bases). The V gene's germline CDR1 is LGHNA and CDR2 YNFKEQ. The CDR3 runs to 14 residues. Between the trimmed V and J ends, which lost 1 base and 7 bases, there was a span of 8 bases. In nucleotides, the CDR3 is TGTGCCAGCAGCCAAGCAGGGTCCAATTCACCCCTCCACTTT. As protein: CASSQAGSNSPLHF.

The gene calls are TRBV15 and TRBJ2-7; D perhaps matches TRBD2 (5 bases). With the DNA end fitting TRBJ2-5 better, the J assignment may be wrong. The CDR3 covers 13 residues. Germline V gene sequence: CDR1 LNHNV, CDR2 YYDKDF (reference sequence). CDR3 residues: CATRWAGIETQYF. CDR3 nucleotide sequence: TGTGCCACAAGGTGGGCGGGTATAGAGACCCAGTACTTC.

This clonotype was detected a few times. The rearrangement uses TRBV5-1 and TRBJ1-6, with 7 nucleotides matching TRBD1. After removal of 0 bases from V and 8 bases from J, the junction contained 5 bases not matched to a gene. Germline V lookup: CDR1 SGHRS, CDR2 YFSETQ. The CDR3 covers 15 residues. CDR3 sequence (DNA): TGCGCCAGCAGCTTGGACCCCAGGGGGGATTCACCCCTCCACTTT. Amino acids: CASSLDPRGDSPLHF.

This rearrangement joins TRBV12-3 or TRBV12-4 to TRBJ1-4; tentatively, D is TRBD1 (6 bases). The CDR3 covers 14 residues. Trimming shortened V by 4 bases and J by 8 bases, and 14 bases separated the two germline ends. This chain's CDR3 is CASSSRGFGEKLFF. The CDR3 DNA reads TGTGCCAGCAGTTCCAGGGGCTTTGGAGAAAAACTGTTTTTT.

This clonotype was observed once. V gene TRBV7-6 combines with J gene TRBJ1-1; perhaps TRBD1 as D (5 bases). Germline V gene lookup returns CDR1 SGHVS and CDR2 FNYEAQ. Trimming took off 5 bases at V and 0 bases at J, with 13 bases between the two ends. This CDR3 is 15 amino acids long. CDR3 protein: CASSLRRGMNTEAFF. The CDR3 DNA reads as TGTGCCAGCAGCCTACGACGGGGGATGAACACTGAAGCTTTCTTT. The full variable domain, its missing parts supplied by reference TRBV7-6 and TRBJ1-1, is GAGVSQSPRYKVTKRGQDVALRCDPISGHVSLYWYRQALGQGPEFLTYFNYEAQQDKSGLPNDRFSAERPEGSISTLTIQRTEQRDSAMYRCASSLRRGMNTEAFFGQGTRLTVV.

The chain combines TRBV12-3 or TRBV12-4 with TRBJ2-4; maybe TRBD1 (5 bases). The CDR3 spans 13 residues. The germline V and J ends were trimmed by 5 bases and 8 bases, with 13 bases remaining between them. The CDR3 reads CASSVVRTHIQYF. CDR3 DNA: TGTGCCAGCAGTGTAGTCCGGACACACATTCAGTACTTC.

This clonotype ranks as medium-sized. The genes are TRBV5-1 and TRBJ2-7, with D possibly being TRBD1 or TRBD2 (6 bases each). From germline, CDR1 is SGHRS and CDR2 YFSETQ. This CDR3 contains 15 residues. Trimming removed 1 base from V and 2 bases from J, with 13 bases in between. CDR3 in amino acids: CASSLNGGGTYEQYF. In nucleotides, the CDR3 is TGCGCCAGCAGCTTGAACGGGGGCGGGACCTACGAGCAGTACTTC. Complete variable domain (other parts from reference TRBV5-1 and TRBJ2-7): KAGVTQTPRYLIKTRGQQVTLSCSPISGHRSVSWYQQTPGQGLQFLFEYFSETQRNKGNFPGRFSGRQFSNSRSEMNVSTLELGDSALYLCASSLNGGGTYEQYFGPGTRLTVT.